The 2 T cell receptor beta chains in this list originate from one sample, sequenced in a study of T-cell reconstitution after alpha-beta-depleted transplantation in children. Unique molecular identifiers were used to barcode this TCRbeta library. TCRdb passed the PCR reads through MiXCR, listing each CDR3 protein once. The table has 700,000 or so distinct CDR3 sequences, around 13% seen once; the top ten hold 0.79%. This specimen consisted of PBMCs, obtained before TCRalphabeta/CD19-depleted stem cell transplant. The origin of the receptors is a girl aged 2 to 10 with congenital amegakaryocytic thrombocytopenia, due to receive a stem cell transplant.

This chain's CDR3 is CSARAHGTGGYTEAFF. The CDR3 DNA is TGCAGTGCTAGAGCTCACGGGACAGGGGGCTACACTGAAGCTTTCTTT. This sequence joins TRBV20-1 and TRBJ1-1; 12 bases fit TRBD1. The CDR3 has 16 amino acids. V lost 1 base, J lost 3 bases, and 6 bases stayed unmatched. Germline V gene data show CDR1 as DFQATT and CDR2 as SNEGSKA (reference sequence).

There are many counts of this clonotype. V usage is TRBV5-1 and J usage is TRBJ2-1, with D tentatively TRBD2 (6 bases). The CDR3 sequence is 11 residues long. With 8 bases removed from V and 7 bases from J, the gap between germline ends came to 10 bases. Per germline, CDR1 SGHRS and CDR2 YFSETQ. As DNA, the CDR3 is TGCGCCAGTGCTCGGGGGAATGAGCAGTTCTTC. It translates to CASARGNEQFF.